One and the same sample provided the 21 T cell receptor beta chains below, sequenced in a study of control samples from healthy donors and cancer patients. TCRdb's copy holds only in-frame clones and misses some; the assay was immunoSEQ multiplex PCR. The data hold 100,000 to 150,000 clones, with roughly nine tenths observed a single time. Input material: blood. Receptor source: a man aged 50-59 years in good health.

V is TRBV7-9 and J is TRBJ2-7; possible D gene TRBD1, 6 bases. The CDR3 extends over 13 amino acids. Germline CDR1 is SEHNR and CDR2 is FQNEAQ (reference sequence). V was pared by 5 bases and J by 3 bases, with 11 bases between. The CDR3, as DNA: TGTGCCAGCAGCGACAGGAGCTACTACGAGCAGTACTTC. Amino acid sequence: CASSDRSYYEQYF.

The V and J genes are TRBV11-2 and TRBJ2-5; D not certain. The CDR3 covers 13 residues. V was clipped by 1 base and J by 2 bases, with 5 bases between them. The germline CDR1 and CDR2 sequences are SGHAT and FQNNGV. The CDR3 spells CASSLVKQETQYF. DNA for the CDR3: TGTGCCAGCAGCTTAGTGAAGCAAGAGACCCAGTACTTC.

The V call is TRBV6-5, the J call TRBJ1-2; TRBD1 aligns across 9 bases. This CDR3 spans 15 amino acids. CDR1 is MNHEY, CDR2 SVGAGI, per germline. V shed 2 bases and J 4 bases; nucleotides not matched to a gene: 5. The CDR3 DNA reads TGTGCCAGCAGTTACGCGGGACAGGGCCTCTATGGCTACACCTTC. Protein: CASSYAGQGLYGYTF.

Details on this clone: Other DNA variants within this sample encode the same CDR3. The gene calls are TRBV7-6 and TRBJ1-3; no clear D. In germline, CDR1 is SGHVS, CDR2 FNYEAQ. V was trimmed by 2 bases and J by 4 bases, leaving 6 bases between them. This CDR3 has 13 amino acids. The CDR3 sequence: CASSLNSGNTIYF. Here the CDR3 DNA reads TGTGCCAGCAGCTTAAATTCCGGAAACACCATATATTTT. The whole variable domain, filled in from reference TRBV7-6 and TRBJ1-3, reads GAGVSQSPRYKVTKRGQDVALRCDPISGHVSLYWYRQALGQGPEFLTYFNYEAQQDKSGLPNDRFSAERPEGSISTLTIQRTEQRDSAMYRCASSLNSGNTIYFGEGSWLTVV.

The J gene is TRBJ1-5, the V gene TRBV15; TRBD1 matches at 7 bases. The germline CDR1 and CDR2 sequences are LNHNV and YYDKDF (reference sequence). J gave up 4 bases and V 3 bases, and 3 bases lay outside the gene matches. The CDR3 has 14 residues. The CDR3 sequence: CATSRGTENQPQHF. The CDR3 DNA follows: TGTGCCACCAGCAGGGGGACAGAAAATCAGCCCCAGCATTTT. The full variable domain, completed using reference TRBV15 and TRBJ1-5, is DAMVIQNPRYQVTQFGKPVTLSCSQTLNHNVMYWYQQKSSQAPKLLFHYYDKDFNNEADTPDNFQSRRPNTSFCFLDIRSPGLGDTAMYLCATSRGTENQPQHFGDGTRLSIL.

The chain is built from TRBV27 and TRBJ1-5; a weak D match, TRBD1 (5 bases). The length of the CDR3 is 19 residues. The ends were cut back, 0 bases at V and 0 bases at J, with 18 bases in the middle. CDR1 and CDR2 from the germline V gene are MNHEY and SMNVEV (reference sequence). CDR3 nucleotides: TGTGCCAGCAGTTTATCCGGGGCCCGTAACTTTTTTAGCAATCAGCCCCAGCATTTT. Translation: CASSLSGARNFFSNQPQHF.

This clone was seen only a few times. The chain combines TRBV3-1 (or the pseudogene TRBV3-2) with TRBJ1-2; no reliable D call. CDR3 length: 13 amino acids. The V gene's germline CDR1 is LGHDT and CDR2 YNNKEL (reference sequence). The V end was cut by 3 bases, the J end by 4 bases, with 9 bases between. CDR3 sequence: CASSQQNLYGYTF. CDR3 in DNA: TGTGCCAGCAGCCAGCAAAACCTCTATGGCTACACCTTC.

The table lists this clone with a count of one. The rearrangement links TRBV18 to TRBJ1-1; D is unresolved. CDR1 KGHSH and CDR2 LQKENI come from the germline V gene. The CDR3 loop spans 14 amino acids. The V end lost 4 bases, the J end lost 0 bases, and 9 bases lay between the germline ends. This chain's CDR3 is CASSLQSMNTEAFF. Here the CDR3 DNA reads TGTGCCAGCTCACTACAGTCCATGAACACTGAAGCTTTCTTT.

The chain is built from TRBV2 and TRBJ1-5; 11 bases map to TRBD1. J was trimmed by 1 base and V by 4 bases; bases with no gene match: 12. Germline values: CDR1 SNHLY, CDR2 FYNNEI. The CDR3 contains 19 residues. This CDR3 is CASSGYLGTGGLSNQPQHF. The CDR3 DNA sequence: TGTGCCAGCAGTGGTTACCTAGGGACAGGGGGGTTGAGCAATCAGCCCCAGCATTTT.

This clone has a single count. Since the CDR3 does not end with the conserved phenylalanine or tryptophan, this likely comes from a read error. This chain uses TRBV19 with TRBJ1-1; possibly TRBD1 for D (5 bases). Trimming cost V 5 bases and J 3 bases, with 13 bases left between them. The CDR3 covers 14 residues. CDR1 is LNHDA, CDR2 SQIVND, per germline (reference sequence). CDR3 amino acids: CASSSGTWDTEAFL. CDR3 bases: TGTGCCAGTAGTTCAGGGACGTGGGACACTGAAGCTTTCCTT.

The gene calls are TRBV10-3 and TRBJ1-5, with D possibly matching TRBD1 (6 bases). V lost 6 bases, J lost 2 bases, and 14 bases lay in between. The CDR3 covers 15 residues. Germline V lookup: CDR1 ENHRY, CDR2 SYGVKD. The CDR3, as DNA: TGTGCCATCAGGGCACAGGGAGGGCGCAATCAGCCCCAGCATTTT. This gives the protein CAIRAQGGRNQPQHF.

V is TRBV6-5 and J is TRBJ2-2; D unresolved. This CDR3 spans 12 amino acids. The germline V and J ends were trimmed by 6 bases and 6 bases, with 8 bases remaining between them. From germline, CDR1 is MNHEY and CDR2 SVGAGI. DNA of the CDR3: TGTGCCAGCAGATCGGAGTCCGGGGAGCTGTTTTTT. Encoded protein: CASRSESGELFF.

In DNA form, the CDR3 reads TGTGCCAGCAGCTCCTTTAACTATGGCTACACCTTC. Translating it yields CASSSFNYGYTF. The genes are TRBV7-2 and TRBJ1-2; D call uncertain. V was shortened by 4 bases and J by 1 base, with 4 bases between the two germline ends. CDR3 length: 12 amino acids. The germline CDR1 and CDR2 sequences are SGHTA and FQGNSA.

V gene TRBV6-1 combines with J gene TRBJ1-5, with a weak D call TRBD1 (5 bases). The CDR3 loop spans 12 amino acids. Trimming cost V 3 bases and J 5 bases, with 5 bases left between them. The germline V gene has CDR1 MNHNS and CDR2 SASEGT. CDR3 nucleotide sequence: TGTGCCAGCAGTGACAGGGATCAGCCCCAGCATTTT. As protein: CASSDRDQPQHF.

In the case of this clone: The sample contains more than one DNA sequence encoding this CDR3. V is TRBV9 and J is TRBJ1-2; a weak D match, TRBD1 (5 bases). This CDR3 has 12 residues. Per germline, CDR1 SGDLS and CDR2 YYNGEE. V shed 6 bases and J shed 5 bases, with 11 bases lying between them. CDR3 sequence: CASKGGDYGYTF. Written as DNA, the CDR3 is TGTGCCAGCAAGGGAGGGGATTATGGCTACACCTTC.

V is TRBV20-1 and J is TRBJ2-3, with a weak D call TRBD1 (6 bases). Trimming shortened V by 3 bases and J by 4 bases, and 11 bases separated the two germline ends. Germline-derived CDR1 and CDR2 are DFQATT and SNEGSKA (reference sequence). The CDR3 runs 13 residues. The CDR3 coding sequence is TGCAGTGCTAGTGACAGGCCCCCAGATACGCAGTATTTT. Translation: CSASDRPPDTQYF.

The V and J genes are TRBV6-1 and TRBJ1-2; 8 bases line up with TRBD1. J was trimmed by 1 base and V by 4 bases; bases with no gene match: 8. Germline-derived CDR1 and CDR2 are MNHNS and SASEGT. The CDR3 loop spans 16 amino acids. The DNA for the CDR3 is TGTGCCAGCAGTGGGTGGTCCGGACAGGGTAACTATGGCTACACCTTC. Its protein product is CASSGWSGQGNYGYTF.

This chain links TRBV19 with TRBJ2-5; 15 bases match TRBD2. The germline gives CDR1 LNHDA, CDR2 SQIVND (reference sequence). Trimming removed 4 bases from V and 3 bases from J; junction bases left unmatched: 6. The CDR3 covers 17 residues. CDR3 bases: TGTGCCAGTAGTACAACCGGGACTAGCGGGGGGAAAGAGACCCAGTACTTC. As protein: CASSTTGTSGGKETQYF.

This chain uses TRBV7-2 with TRBJ1-3; no clear D. Germline values: CDR1 SGHTA, CDR2 FQGNSA. This CDR3 has 17 amino acids. V was cut by 2 bases and J by 0 bases, with 14 bases left in between. The DNA for the CDR3 is TGTGCCAGCAGCTTAATCTCGTTGGCTCGCTCTGGAAACACCATATATTTT. This sequence encodes CASSLISLARSGNTIYF.

The chain uses TRBV7-9 and TRBJ2-7; TRBD1 agrees at 9 bases. The CDR3 is 14 residues long. The germline CDR1 and CDR2 sequences are SEHNR and FQNEAQ (reference sequence). V lost 5 bases to trimming and J lost 3 bases; unmatched junction nucleotides: 5. The CDR3: CASSMGQGDYEQYF. The CDR3 DNA is TGTGCCAGCAGCATGGGACAGGGTGACTACGAGCAGTACTTC.

This clone was observed a few times. The genes are TRBV2 and TRBJ2-6; D is unresolved. In germline, CDR1 is SNHLY, CDR2 FYNNEI. V gave up 7 bases and J gave up 1 base, with 8 bases separating them. CDR3 length: 14 amino acids. CDR3 region: CASTNPSGANVLTF. DNA for the CDR3: TGTGCCAGCACTAACCCGTCTGGGGCCAACGTCCTGACTTTC.